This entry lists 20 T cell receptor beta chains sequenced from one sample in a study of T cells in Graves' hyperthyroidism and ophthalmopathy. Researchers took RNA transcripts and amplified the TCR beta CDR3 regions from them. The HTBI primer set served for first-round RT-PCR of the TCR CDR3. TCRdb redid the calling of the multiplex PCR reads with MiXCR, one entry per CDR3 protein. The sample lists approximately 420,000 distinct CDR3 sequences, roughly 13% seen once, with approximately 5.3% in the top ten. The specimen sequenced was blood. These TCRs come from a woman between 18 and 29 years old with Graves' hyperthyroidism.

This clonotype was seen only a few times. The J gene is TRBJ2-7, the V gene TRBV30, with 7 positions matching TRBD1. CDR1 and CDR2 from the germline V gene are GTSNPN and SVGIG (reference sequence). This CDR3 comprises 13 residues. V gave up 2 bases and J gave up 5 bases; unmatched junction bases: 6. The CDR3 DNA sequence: TGTGCCTGGAGTCACAGAACAGGGGACGAGCAGTACTTC. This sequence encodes CAWSHRTGDEQYF.

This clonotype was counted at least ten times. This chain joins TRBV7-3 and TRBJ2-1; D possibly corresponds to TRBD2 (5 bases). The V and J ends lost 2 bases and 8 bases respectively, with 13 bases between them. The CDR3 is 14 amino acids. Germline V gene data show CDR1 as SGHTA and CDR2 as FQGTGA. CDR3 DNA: TGTGCCAGCAGCTTAGCACTAGTTGGCCATGAGCAGTTCTTC. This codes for CASSLALVGHEQFF.

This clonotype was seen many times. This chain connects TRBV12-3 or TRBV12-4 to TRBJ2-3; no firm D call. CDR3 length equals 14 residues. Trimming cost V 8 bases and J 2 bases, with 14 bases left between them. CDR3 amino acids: CASGSLVVTDTQYF. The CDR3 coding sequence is TGTGCCAGCGGTTCGCTGGTGGTCACAGATACGCAGTATTTT.

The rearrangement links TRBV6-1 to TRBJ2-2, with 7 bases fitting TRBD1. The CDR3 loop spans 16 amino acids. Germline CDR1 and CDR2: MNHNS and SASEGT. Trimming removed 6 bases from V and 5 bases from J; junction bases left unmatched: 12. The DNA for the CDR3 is TGTGCCAGCAGAAGGGCATCGACAGGGATAACCGGGGAGCTGTTTTTT. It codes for CASRRASTGITGELFF.

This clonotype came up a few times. CDR3 sequence reads: CSASLGSDNEQFF. The DNA of the CDR3 is TGCAGTGCTAGTTTAGGGTCCGACAATGAGCAGTTCTTC. The V and J genes are TRBV20-1 and TRBJ2-1; D is undetermined. This CDR3 region has 13 residues. The V end was cut by 3 bases, the J end by 5 bases, with 11 bases between. The germline CDR1 and CDR2 sequences are DFQATT and SNEGSKA (reference sequence).

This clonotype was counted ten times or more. In DNA form, the CDR3 reads TGCAGTGCTAGAGATTCGGGACTAGCGGGAGGCGGGACAGATACGCAGTATTTT. This codes for CSARDSGLAGGGTDTQYF. The chain employs TRBV20-1 and TRBJ2-3; 15 bases align to TRBD2. V dropped 0 bases and J dropped 3; count of bases not matched to a gene: 7. Germline loops: CDR1 DFQATT, CDR2 SNEGSKA (reference sequence). The CDR3 covers 18 residues.

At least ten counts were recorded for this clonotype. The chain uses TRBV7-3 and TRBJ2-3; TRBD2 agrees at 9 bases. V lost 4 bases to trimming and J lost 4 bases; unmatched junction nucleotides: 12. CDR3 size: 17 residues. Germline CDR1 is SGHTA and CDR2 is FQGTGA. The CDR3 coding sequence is TGTGCCAGCAGCTCTCGACTAGCGGTCGTCCCCCCAGATACGCAGTATTTT. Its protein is CASSSRLAVVPPDTQYF.

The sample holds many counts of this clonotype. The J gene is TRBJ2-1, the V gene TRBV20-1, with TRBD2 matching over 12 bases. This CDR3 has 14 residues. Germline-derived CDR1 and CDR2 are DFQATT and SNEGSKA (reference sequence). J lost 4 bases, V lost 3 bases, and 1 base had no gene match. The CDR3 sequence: CSARGLAGYNEQFF. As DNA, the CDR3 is TGCAGTGCTAGGGGACTAGCGGGTTACAATGAGCAGTTCTTC.

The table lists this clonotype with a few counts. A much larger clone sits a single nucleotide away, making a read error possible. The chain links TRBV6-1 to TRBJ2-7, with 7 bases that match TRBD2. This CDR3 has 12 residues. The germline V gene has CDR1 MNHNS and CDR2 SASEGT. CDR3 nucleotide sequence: TGTGCCAGCTGGGACTACTCCTACGAGCAGCACTTC. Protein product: CASWDYSYEQHF.

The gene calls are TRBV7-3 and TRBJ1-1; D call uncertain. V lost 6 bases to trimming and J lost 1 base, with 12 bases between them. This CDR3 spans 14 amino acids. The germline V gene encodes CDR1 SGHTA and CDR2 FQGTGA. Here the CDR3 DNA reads TGTGCCAGCAGGTCGTCACAGAAGAACACTGAAGCTTTCTTT. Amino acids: CASRSSQKNTEAFF. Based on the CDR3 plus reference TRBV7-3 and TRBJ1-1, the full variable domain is GAGVSQTPSNKVTEKGKYVELRCDPISGHTALYWYRQSLGQGPEFLIYFQGTGAADDSGLPNDRFFAVRPEGSVSTLKIQRTERGDSAVYLCASRSSQKNTEAFFGQGTRLTVV.

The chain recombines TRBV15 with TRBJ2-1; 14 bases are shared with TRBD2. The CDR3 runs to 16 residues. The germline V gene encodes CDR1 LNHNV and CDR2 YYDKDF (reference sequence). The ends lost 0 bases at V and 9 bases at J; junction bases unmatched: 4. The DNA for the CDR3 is TGTGCCACCAGCAGAGATAGACTAGCGGGAGGGGGTGAGCAGTTCTTC. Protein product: CATSRDRLAGGGEQFF.

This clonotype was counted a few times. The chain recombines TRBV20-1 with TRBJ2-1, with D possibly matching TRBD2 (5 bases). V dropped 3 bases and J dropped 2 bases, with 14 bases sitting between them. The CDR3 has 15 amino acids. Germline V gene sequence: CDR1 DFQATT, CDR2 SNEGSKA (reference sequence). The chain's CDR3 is CSASHRSGPYNEQFF. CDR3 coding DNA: TGCAGTGCTAGCCACCGAAGCGGCCCCTACAATGAGCAGTTCTTC.

CDR3 DNA sequence: TGTGCCAGCAGGACCGGATCCGAGCGGACTGAAGCTTTCTTT. Residues: CASRTGSERTEAFF. The chain links TRBV6-1 to TRBJ1-1; unclear D gene. Germline values: CDR1 MNHNS, CDR2 SASEGT. V was shortened by 6 bases and J by 5 bases, with 16 bases between the two germline ends. The CDR3 loop spans 14 amino acids.

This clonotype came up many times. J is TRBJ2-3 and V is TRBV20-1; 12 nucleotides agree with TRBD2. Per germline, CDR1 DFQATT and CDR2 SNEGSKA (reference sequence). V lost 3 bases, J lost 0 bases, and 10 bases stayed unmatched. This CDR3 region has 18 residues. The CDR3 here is CSASAGTSGRFSTDTQYF. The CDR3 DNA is TGCAGTGCTAGTGCCGGGACTAGCGGGCGGTTTAGCACAGATACGCAGTATTTT.

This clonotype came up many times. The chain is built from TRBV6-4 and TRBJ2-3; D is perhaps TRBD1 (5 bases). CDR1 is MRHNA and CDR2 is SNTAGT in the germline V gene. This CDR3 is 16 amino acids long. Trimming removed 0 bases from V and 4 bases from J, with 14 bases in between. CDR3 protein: CASSDSVGASSDTQYF. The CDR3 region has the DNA TGTGCCAGCAGTGACTCGGTTGGGGCATCTTCAGATACGCAGTATTTT.

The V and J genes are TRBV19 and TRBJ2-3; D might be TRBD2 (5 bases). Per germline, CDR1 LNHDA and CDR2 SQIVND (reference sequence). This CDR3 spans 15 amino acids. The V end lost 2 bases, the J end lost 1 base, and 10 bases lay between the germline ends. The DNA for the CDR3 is TGTGCCAGTAGTATAAGAGGACTCGGCACAGATACGCAGTATTTT. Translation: CASSIRGLGTDTQYF.

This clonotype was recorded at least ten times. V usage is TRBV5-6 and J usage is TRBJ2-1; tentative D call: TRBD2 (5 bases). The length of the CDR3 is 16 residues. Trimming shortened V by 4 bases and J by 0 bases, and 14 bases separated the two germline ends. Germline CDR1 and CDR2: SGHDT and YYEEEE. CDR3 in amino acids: CASSPGAVSSYNEQFF. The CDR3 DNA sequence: TGTGCCAGCAGCCCTGGAGCGGTGAGCTCCTACAATGAGCAGTTCTTC.

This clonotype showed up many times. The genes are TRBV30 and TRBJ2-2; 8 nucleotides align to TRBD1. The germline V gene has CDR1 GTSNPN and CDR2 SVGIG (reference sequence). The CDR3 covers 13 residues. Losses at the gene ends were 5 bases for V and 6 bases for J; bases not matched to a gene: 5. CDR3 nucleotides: TGTGCCTGGTCACAGGGGGTTGCCGGGGAGCTGTTTTTT. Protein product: CAWSQGVAGELFF.

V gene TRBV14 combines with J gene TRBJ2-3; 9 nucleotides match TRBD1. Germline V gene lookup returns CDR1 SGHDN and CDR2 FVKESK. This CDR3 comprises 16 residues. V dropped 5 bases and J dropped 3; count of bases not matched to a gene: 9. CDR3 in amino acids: CASSGWTGEATDTQYF. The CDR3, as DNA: TGTGCCAGCAGCGGATGGACAGGGGAGGCGACAGATACGCAGTATTTT.

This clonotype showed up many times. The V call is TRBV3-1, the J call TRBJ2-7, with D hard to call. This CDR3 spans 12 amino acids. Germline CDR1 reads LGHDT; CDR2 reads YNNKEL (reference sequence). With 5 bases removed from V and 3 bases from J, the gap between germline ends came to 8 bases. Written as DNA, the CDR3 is TGTGCCAGCAGCAGTCAGATCTACGAGCAGTACTTC. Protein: CASSSQIYEQYF.